The source of this T cell receptor (beta chain) is a study of blood T cell repertoires in COVID-19. Participants were aged roughly 18 to 90 years from approximately 23 US areas. Cohort allocation depended upon clinical history that participants reported. Someone with COVID-19 had been met by exposed participants within 2 weeks before study entry. J gave up 5 bases and V 5 bases, and 8 bases lay outside the gene matches. This CDR3 is 15 amino acids long. Germline CDR1 is PRHDT and CDR2 is FYEKMQ (reference sequence). Assay used: immunoSEQ multiplex PCR; TCRdb lists only in-frame clones, some missing. The sample lists roughly 240,000 clones, about 90% occurring once.

Sequencing was done on a sample of PBMCs or T cells enriched from blood (not recorded which). This TCR was recovered from a man aged 50 or older who had been exposed to COVID-19. The chain employs TRBV13 and TRBJ2-1, with TRBD1 matching over 8 bases. The DNA of the CDR3 is TGTGCCAGCAGCCCCAGGGGGCGCGGGGACAATGAGCAGTTCTTC. Amino acids: CASSPRGRGDNEQFF.